The present TCR beta chain was sequenced within a study of vaccination and CD4 T cells after COVID-19. Study context: Overlapping SARS-CoV-2, HCoV-NL63, HCoV-OC43 and HCoV-229E spike peptides were used to stimulate cells.

As to this clonotype: Its antigen is still unknown.

General observations from the study: Post-vaccination reactive clonotypes (median roughly 41) did not differ significantly from post-infection (21).

CDR1 and CDR2 (germline): SGHTA, FQGNSA. The CDR3 is 14 residues long. Trimming cost V 2 bases and J 2 bases; bases outside gene matches: 1. Treatment in this sample: roughly ten-day PBMC culture with coronavirus spike peptide pools or control peptides (ViraFEST assay). Pre-COVID-19 pandemic sampling (2011-2018) yielded the unexposed donor's CD4+ T cells. Oncomine TCR Beta short-read sequencing was applied to DNA from cultured CD4+ T cells. TCRdb independently ran MiXCR on the PCR reads; one entry per CDR3 protein. The sample lists fewer than 5,000 distinct CDR3 sequences; approximately 76% were seen once.

The V call is TRBV7-2, the J call TRBJ2-5; TRBD1 agrees at 8 bases. Specimen: CD4+ T cells from blood, cultured in vitro. The origin of this receptor is a human donor in good health. CDR3 nucleotides: TGTGCCAGCAGCTTACACAGGGGGCAAGAGACCCAGTACTTC. Encoded protein: CASSLHRGQETQYF.